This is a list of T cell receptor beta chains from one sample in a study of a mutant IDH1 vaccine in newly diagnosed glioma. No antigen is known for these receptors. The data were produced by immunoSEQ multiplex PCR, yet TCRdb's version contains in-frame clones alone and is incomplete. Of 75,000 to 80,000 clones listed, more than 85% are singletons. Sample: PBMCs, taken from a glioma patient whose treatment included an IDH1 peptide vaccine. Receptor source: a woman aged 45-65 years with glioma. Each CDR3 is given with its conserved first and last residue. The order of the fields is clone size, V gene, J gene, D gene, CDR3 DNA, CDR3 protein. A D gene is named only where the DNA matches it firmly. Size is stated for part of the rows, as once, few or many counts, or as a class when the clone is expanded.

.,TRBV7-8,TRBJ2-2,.,TGTGCCAGCAGCTTAGGGGGAGTTACGAACACCGGGGAGCTGTTTTTT,CASSLGGVTNTGELFF
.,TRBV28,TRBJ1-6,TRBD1,TGTGCCAGCAGTTTCACAGGGGGAGTGTCACCCCTCCACTTT,CASSFTGGVSPLHF
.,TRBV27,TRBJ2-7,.,TGTGCCAGCGGACCCTACGAGCAGTACTTC,CASGPYEQYF
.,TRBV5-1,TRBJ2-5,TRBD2,TGCGCCAGCAGCCTGCTAGCGGGAGGACGGGAGACCCAGTACTTC,CASSLLAGGRETQYF
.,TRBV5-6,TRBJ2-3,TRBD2,TGTGCCAGCAGCTCCGGGACTAGCGGCACAGATACGCAGTATTTT,CASSSGTSGTDTQYF
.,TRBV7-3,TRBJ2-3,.,TGTGCCAGCAGCTTAAGCCGCGGGGCAGGGGGCACAGATACGCAGTATTTT,CASSLSRGAGGTDTQYF
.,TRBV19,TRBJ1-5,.,TGTGCCAGTAGTATAGGGGCAGGGTGGTCGAATCAGCCCCAGCATTTT,CASSIGAGWSNQPQHF
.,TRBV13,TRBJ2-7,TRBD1,TGTGCCAGCAGCCCAGGACAGGCCCTCTACGAGCAGTACTTC,CASSPGQALYEQYF
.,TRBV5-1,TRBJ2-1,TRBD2,TGCGCCAGCAGCCTGCTAGCGGGAGCCCTCAATGAGCAGTTCTTC,CASSLLAGALNEQFF
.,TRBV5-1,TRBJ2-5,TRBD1,TGCGCCAGCAGCCGGGACAGAACAGAGACCCAGTACTTC,CASSRDRTETQYF
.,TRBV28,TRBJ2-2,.,TGTGCCAGCAGTTTACTCGGACGGTCGAACACCGGGGAGCTGTTTTTT,CASSLLGRSNTGELFF
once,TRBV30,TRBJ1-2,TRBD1,TGTGCCTGGATCAGAGGACAGGGAGATAACTATGGCTACACCTTC,CAWIRGQGDNYGYTF
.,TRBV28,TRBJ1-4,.,TGTGCCAGCAGTTCAACTTCTGAAAAACTGTTTTTT,CASSSTSEKLFF
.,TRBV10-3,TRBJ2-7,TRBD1,TGTGCCATCAGTGATGCGGACAGGGGACCCTACGAGCAGTACTTC,CAISDADRGPYEQYF
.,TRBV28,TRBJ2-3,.,TGTGCCAGCAGTCAACTGACAGGGAGGACGGCAGATACGCAGTATTTT,CASSQLTGRTADTQYF
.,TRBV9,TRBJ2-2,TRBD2,TGTGCCAGCAGCGTAAAGACTAGCGGGGTCAACACCGGGGAGCTGTTTTTT,CASSVKTSGVNTGELFF
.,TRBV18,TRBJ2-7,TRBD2,TGTGCCAGCTCACCACGCAGCGGGAGGGACTACGAGCAGTACTTC,CASSPRSGRDYEQYF